The rows below give T cell receptor beta chains drawn from one sample of a study of cytomegalovirus exposure and HLA in healthy donors. TCRdb keeps only in-frame clones here, not all; method: immunoSEQ multiplex PCR. The top ten hold approximately 8% of the sample, which has 100,000 to 150,000 clones, 50% to 75% seen once. Sequencing used PBMCs. The source of these receptors is a woman in her thirties or forties in good health and CMV-seropositive. Each CDR3 is given with its conserved first and last residue. The D gene is left open where the match is weak. Clone size is stated in some rows and not others, as once, few, many or a class when expanded.

TRBV10-1,TRBJ2-5,.,few,TGCGCCAGAAGGGGGGGGAGGGCCGTATATTCAGAGACCCAGTACTTC,CARRGGRAVYSETQYF
TRBV28,TRBJ1-4,TRBD1,few,TGTGCCAGCAGCCTACAGGGGGCAACTAATGAAAAACTGTTTTTT,CASSLQGATNEKLFF
TRBV7-6,TRBJ2-1,TRBD2,few,TGTGCCAGCAGCCCGGGACTAGCGGGGGGGAACGAGCAGTTCTTC,CASSPGLAGGNEQFF
TRBV6-1,TRBJ2-7,.,few,TGTGCCAGCAGTGCCGACAAGGGGCTCGAGCAGTACTTC,CASSADKGLEQYF
TRBV5-1,TRBJ1-1,.,.,TGCGCCAGCAGCTGGGGGGGAGACGAAGCTTTCTTT,CASSWGGDEAFF
TRBV5-5,TRBJ1-2,TRBD1,.,TGTGCCAGCAGCTCCACCGGACAGGGGAGGGACTATGGCTACACCTTC,CASSSTGQGRDYGYTF
TRBV5-1,TRBJ1-4,.,.,TGCGCCAGCAGCTTAACAGGGCGAGGGGTAAATGAAAAACTGTTTTTT,CASSLTGRGVNEKLFF
TRBV5-4,TRBJ2-1,TRBD2,.,TGTGCCAGCAGCTTGGAGCCAGCGGGGAATGAGCAGTTCTTC,CASSLEPAGNEQFF
TRBV29-1,TRBJ2-5,TRBD2,few,TGCAGCGTTTCTTCTAGCGGGAGGGCCAAAGAGACCCAGTACTTC,CSVSSSGRAKETQYF
TRBV2,TRBJ2-1,TRBD1,.,TGTGCCAGCAGCGCCAGGACAGGTTTCGGCGAGTTCTTC,CASSARTGFGEFF
TRBV7-9,TRBJ1-2,.,.,TGTGCCAGCAGCCTGACAGAATTCTATGGCTACACCTTC,CASSLTEFYGYTF
TRBV6-6,TRBJ1-1,.,few,TGTGCCAGTGGACAGAACACTGAAGCTTTCTTT,CASGQNTEAFF
TRBV11-2,TRBJ1-4,.,.,TGTGCCAGCAGCATACTTAATGAAAAACTGTTTTTT,CASSILNEKLFF
TRBV28,TRBJ2-7,.,few,TGTGCCAGCAGTCCTTTCTACGAGCAGTACTTC,CASSPFYEQYF
TRBV7-9,TRBJ2-1,.,few,TGTGCCAGCAGCTTTATTCGGGAGAGCTCCTACAATGAGCAGTTCTTC,CASSFIRESSYNEQFF
TRBV11-2,TRBJ2-1,TRBD1,.,TGTGCCAGCAGGGACCGGGACAGGCCTTACAATGAGCAGTTCTTC,CASRDRDRPYNEQFF
TRBV27,TRBJ2-1,.,.,TGTGCCAGCAGTTTTAGAGGCGGCAATGAGCAGTTCTTC,CASSFRGGNEQFF
TRBV2,TRBJ2-1,.,.,TGTGCCAGTTCCGGGACTGGCAACAATGAGCAGTTCTTC,CASSGTGNNEQFF
TRBV28,TRBJ1-3,.,few,TGTGCCAGCAGTTTGGGGGGACGGAGGGCTGGAAACACCATATATTTT,CASSLGGRRAGNTIYF
TRBV25-1,TRBJ2-7,TRBD2,.,TGTGCCAGCAAGTGGCTAGCGGGAGGGGTATCCTACGAGCAGTACTTC,CASKWLAGGVSYEQYF
TRBV4-1,TRBJ1-5,TRBD1,.,TGCGCCAGCAGCTGGGACAGTCTCAATCAGCCCCAGCATTTT,CASSWDSLNQPQHF
TRBV6-1,TRBJ2-5,.,.,TGTGCCAGCAGTGCTCCGGGACACCCACAAGAGACCCAGTACTTC,CASSAPGHPQETQYF
TRBV5-1,TRBJ1-2,TRBD1,once,TGCGCCAGCAGCTTCTCGGGACAGGGGGGCTATGGCTACACCTTC,CASSFSGQGGYGYTF
TRBV2,TRBJ2-1,TRBD1,.,TGTGCCAGCGGGAGGACAGGGCTCAATGAGCAGTTCTTC,CASGRTGLNEQFF
TRBV2,TRBJ2-3,TRBD1,few,TGTGCCAGCAGTGTCAGGGGGACAGATACGCAGTATTTT,CASSVRGTDTQYF
TRBV11-2,TRBJ2-7,.,.,TGTGCCAGCAGCCCATCTCACAGGCACGAGCAGTACTTC,CASSPSHRHEQYF
TRBV18,TRBJ1-1,.,.,TGTGCCAGCTCACTCACAGGTTCGAACACTGAAGCTTTCTTT,CASSLTGSNTEAFF
TRBV7-9,TRBJ2-1,TRBD2,.,TGTGCCAGCAGCAGGGGACTAGCGGGGGAGAGCTCCTACAATGAGCAGTTCTTC,CASSRGLAGESSYNEQFF
TRBV10-1,TRBJ2-7,.,many,TGCGCCACCTTAACCCCCCCAGGGGAGTCCTACGAGCAGTACTTC,CATLTPPGESYEQYF
TRBV29-1,TRBJ2-1,.,.,TGCAGCGTTGACGGGACTCGTGGTGAGCAGTTCTTC,CSVDGTRGEQFF
TRBV5-1,TRBJ1-4,TRBD1,.,TGCGCCAGCAGCTTGGGGACAGGGAGTAATGAAAAACTGTTTTTT,CASSLGTGSNEKLFF
TRBV28,TRBJ1-5,.,.,TGTGCCAGCAAGGAGGGTGATCAGCCCCAGCATTTT,CASKEGDQPQHF
TRBV27,TRBJ2-7,TRBD1,.,TGTGCCAGCAGTCTGACAGGGGGAGAGCAGTACTTC,CASSLTGGEQYF
TRBV29-1,TRBJ1-3,TRBD1,.,TGCAGCGTTGAAATAGAAAAGGGACAGACGATCTCTGGAAACACCATATATTTT,CSVEIEKGQTISGNTIYF
TRBV4-1,TRBJ1-4,.,few,TGCGCCAGCAGCCAAGAGCCAGGGCGCAATGAAAAACTGTTTTTT,CASSQEPGRNEKLFF
TRBV19,TRBJ1-1,.,.,TGTGCCAGTAGTAGGCGGGTGAACACTGAAGCTTTCTTT,CASSRRVNTEAFF
TRBV20-1,TRBJ2-7,.,.,TGCAGTGCTAGTCCGGGGGACGAGCAGTACTTC,CSASPGDEQYF
TRBV19,TRBJ1-2,.,once,TGTGCCACCTCAAAAGCCTTTAACTATGGCTACACCTTC,CATSKAFNYGYTF
TRBV28,TRBJ2-2,.,.,TGTGCCACCCCAGGGGCGTCCACCGGGGAGCTGTTTTTT,CATPGASTGELFF
TRBV5-4,TRBJ2-7,.,.,TGTGCCAGCAGCCCTACCGATCGTTACGAGCAGTACTTC,CASSPTDRYEQYF
TRBV10-1,TRBJ2-3,.,.,TGCGCCAGCAGTGCCGGACAGAGCACAGATACGCAGTATTTT,CASSAGQSTDTQYF
TRBV10-2,TRBJ1-1,TRBD1,.,TGCGCCAGCAGTGAGTCGAACAGGGGGCGGTTTAGCACTGAAGCTTTCTTT,CASSESNRGRFSTEAFF
TRBV6-5,TRBJ2-3,.,.,TGTGCCAGCAAAACTTACCCCCGCACAGATACGCAGTATTTT,CASKTYPRTDTQYF
TRBV14,TRBJ2-5,TRBD2,.,TGTGCCAGCAGCCCCCCGGGACTAGAAGAGACCCAGTACTTC,CASSPPGLEETQYF
TRBV7-3,TRBJ2-2,TRBD1,.,TGTGCCAGCAGCTCGGGGGACAGGGTGGGGGAGCTGTTTTTT,CASSSGDRVGELFF
TRBV6-5,TRBJ1-4,.,.,TGTGCCAGCAGTTATCTGCAGGATCAAGAAAAACTGTTTTTT,CASSYLQDQEKLFF
TRBV6-1,TRBJ2-7,TRBD2,few,TGTGCCAGCAGTGAAGGTGCTAGCGGGTTCTACGAGCAGTACTTC,CASSEGASGFYEQYF
TRBV5-7,TRBJ2-1,TRBD2,.,TGTGCCAGCAGCCCCTCTAGCGGGGGGCGATACAATGAGCAGTTCTTC,CASSPSSGGRYNEQFF
TRBV2,TRBJ1-4,.,.,TGTGCCAGCAGTGAGGGCAGGGGTGACGAAAAACTGTTTTTT,CASSEGRGDEKLFF
TRBV28,TRBJ1-2,TRBD1,.,TGTGCCAGCAGTTCCAGGGGGCGAGGCTATGGCTACACCTTC,CASSSRGRGYGYTF
TRBV5-5,TRBJ1-5,TRBD1,few,TGTGCCAGCAGCGGGACAGACAATCAGCCCCAGCATTTT,CASSGTDNQPQHF
TRBV29-1,TRBJ2-3,TRBD1,.,TGCAGCGGAACCGGGACAGGCCGGGCAGATACGCAGTATTTT,CSGTGTGRADTQYF
TRBV27,TRBJ2-7,TRBD2,.,TGTGCCAGCAGTTTGGGCGGGAGGGTCTACGAGCAGTACTTC,CASSLGGRVYEQYF
TRBV11-1,TRBJ2-4,.,.,TGTGCCAGCAGTGGGGGGGCCAAAAACATTCAGTACTTC,CASSGGAKNIQYF
TRBV29-1,TRBJ2-1,TRBD2,.,TGCAGCGCCGCGCGGGCTAGCCGGGGGGACAATGAGCAGTTCTTC,CSAARASRGDNEQFF
TRBV25-1,TRBJ2-3,TRBD2,few,TGTGCCAGCAGCCTCCGACTAGCGGGGGATCCTAGCACAGATACGCAGTATTTT,CASSLRLAGDPSTDTQYF